Here is one T cell receptor beta chain with its context. Its antigen is still unknown. These data come from a study of cytomegalovirus exposure and HLA in healthy donors. Researchers ran the PCR with 60 Vbeta and 13 Jbeta primers. Only in-frame clones appear in the TCRdb table, and some are missing; sequencing was by immunoSEQ multiplex PCR. The data hold about 160,000 clones, with about 71% observed a single time. Study-wide results and caveats: A link between a missense DCLRE1C variant and TCR beta V- and J-gene trimming emerged from a later analysis. Specificity of three CMV-associated chains for CMV antigens was verified in vitro. Relative to equally common others, HLA-associated TCR beta chains showed greater clonal expansion in a later analysis.

V trimming: 3 bases; J trimming: 7 bases; junction bases outside the gene matches: 2. The CDR3 spans 13 residues. Germline CDR1 is LNHNV and CDR2 is YYDKDF (reference sequence). The rearrangement joins TRBV15 to TRBJ2-1; 8 bases are shared with TRBD2. What was sequenced was PBMCs. The origin of this receptor is a woman in her twenties or thirties in good health and CMV-seronegative. The CDR3 nucleotides read TGTGCCACCAGCAGTCCTAGCGGGAATGAGCAGTTCTTC. Translating it yields CATSSPSGNEQFF.